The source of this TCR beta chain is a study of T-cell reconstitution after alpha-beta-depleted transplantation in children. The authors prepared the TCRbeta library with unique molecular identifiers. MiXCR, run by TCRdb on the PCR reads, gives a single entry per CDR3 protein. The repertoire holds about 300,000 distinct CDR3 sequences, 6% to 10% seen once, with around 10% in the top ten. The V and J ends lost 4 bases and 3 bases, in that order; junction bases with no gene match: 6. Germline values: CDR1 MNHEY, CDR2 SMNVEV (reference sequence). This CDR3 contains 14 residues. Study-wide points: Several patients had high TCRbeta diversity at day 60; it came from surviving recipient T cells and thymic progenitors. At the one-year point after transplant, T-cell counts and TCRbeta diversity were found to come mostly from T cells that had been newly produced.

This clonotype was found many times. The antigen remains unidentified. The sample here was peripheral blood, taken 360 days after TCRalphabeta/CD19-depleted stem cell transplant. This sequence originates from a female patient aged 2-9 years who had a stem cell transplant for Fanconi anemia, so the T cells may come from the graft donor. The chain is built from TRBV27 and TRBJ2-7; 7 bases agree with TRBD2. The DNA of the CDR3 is TGTGCCAGCAGTTCCCTAGCGGACTTCTACGAGCAGTACTTC. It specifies CASSSLADFYEQYF.